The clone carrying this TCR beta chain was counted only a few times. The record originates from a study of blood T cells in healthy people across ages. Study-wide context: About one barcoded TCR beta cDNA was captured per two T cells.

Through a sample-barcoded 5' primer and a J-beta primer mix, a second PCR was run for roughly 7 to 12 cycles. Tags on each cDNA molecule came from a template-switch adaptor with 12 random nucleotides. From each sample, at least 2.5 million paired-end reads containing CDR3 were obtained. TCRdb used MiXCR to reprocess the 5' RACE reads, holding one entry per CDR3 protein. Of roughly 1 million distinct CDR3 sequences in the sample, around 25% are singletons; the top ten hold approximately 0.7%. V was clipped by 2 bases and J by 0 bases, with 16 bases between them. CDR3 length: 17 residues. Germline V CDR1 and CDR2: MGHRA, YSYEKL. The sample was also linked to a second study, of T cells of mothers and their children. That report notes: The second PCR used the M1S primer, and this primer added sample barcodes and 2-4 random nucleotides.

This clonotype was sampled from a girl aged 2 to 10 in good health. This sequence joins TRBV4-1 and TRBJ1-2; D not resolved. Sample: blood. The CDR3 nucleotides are TGCGCCAGCAGCCAACCCCACTCCAGACCGTCTAACTATGGCTACACCTTC. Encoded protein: CASSQPHSRPSNYGYTF.